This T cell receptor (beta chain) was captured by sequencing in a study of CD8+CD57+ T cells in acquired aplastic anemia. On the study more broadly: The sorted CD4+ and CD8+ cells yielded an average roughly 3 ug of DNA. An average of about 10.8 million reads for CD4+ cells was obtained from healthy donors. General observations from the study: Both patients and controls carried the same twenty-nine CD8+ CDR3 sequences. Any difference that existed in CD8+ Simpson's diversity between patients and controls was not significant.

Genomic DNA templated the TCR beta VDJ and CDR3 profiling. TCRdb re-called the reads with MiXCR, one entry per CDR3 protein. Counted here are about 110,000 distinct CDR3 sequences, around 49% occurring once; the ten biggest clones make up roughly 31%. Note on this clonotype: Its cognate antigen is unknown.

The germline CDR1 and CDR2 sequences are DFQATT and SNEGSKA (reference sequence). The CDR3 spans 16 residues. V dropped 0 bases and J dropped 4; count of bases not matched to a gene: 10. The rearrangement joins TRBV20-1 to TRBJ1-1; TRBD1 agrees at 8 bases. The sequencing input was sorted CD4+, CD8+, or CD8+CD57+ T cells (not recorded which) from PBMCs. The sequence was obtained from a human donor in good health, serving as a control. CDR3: CSARDYGRGRSTEAFF. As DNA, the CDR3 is TGCAGTGCTAGAGACTACGGCAGGGGGCGTAGCACTGAAGCTTTCTTT.